This T cell receptor (beta chain) was identified in a study of blood T cell repertoires in COVID-19. For the study at large: PBMCs, B-cell-depleted T cells, or T cells were the source of the cDNA or gDNA that made up the material.

Generated by immunoSEQ multiplex PCR, the TCRdb table keeps only in-frame clones and is missing some. The sample carries about 54,000 clones, around 84% recorded once. Source material: peripheral blood. The sequence was collected from a human donor in a cohort sampled during active COVID-19.

The CDR3 DNA follows: TGTGCCAGCAGCCCACAGGGAGACTATGGCTACACCTTC. It is translated as CASSPQGDYGYTF. V gene TRBV7-8 combines with J gene TRBJ1-2, with D possibly matching TRBD1 (6 bases). V was trimmed by 5 bases and J by 3 bases, leaving 10 bases between them. Germline values: CDR1 SGHVS, CDR2 FQNEAQ. This CDR3 has 13 amino acids.